The 10 T cell receptor beta chains reported below all come from one sample, sequenced in a study of blood T cell repertoires in COVID-19. The data were produced by immunoSEQ multiplex PCR, yet TCRdb's version contains in-frame clones alone and is incomplete. Among approximately 350,000 clones listed, around four fifths were seen once. Sequenced input: PBMCs or T cells enriched from blood (not recorded which). Receptors were obtained from a woman between 45 and 65 years old who had recovered from COVID-19.

The chain uses TRBV7-9 and TRBJ2-7, with a tentative D call TRBD2 (6 bases). The CDR3 spans 18 residues. V lost 0 bases and J lost 0, with 18 bases in between. Germline V gene sequence: CDR1 SEHNR, CDR2 FQNEAQ (reference sequence). The CDR3 loop reads CASSLAFSGDSSSYEQYF. In nucleotides, the CDR3 is TGTGCCAGCAGCTTAGCGTTTTCTGGGGACTCAAGCTCCTACGAGCAGTACTTC.

This clone was seen a few times. The CDR3 sequence: CASSQTGDGGYTF. The CDR3, as DNA: TGTGCCAGCAGCCAAACAGGGGACGGTGGCTACACCTTC. V and J are TRBV7-3 and TRBJ1-2; 7 nucleotides agree with TRBD1. The germline V gene has CDR1 SGHTA and CDR2 FQGTGA. The CDR3 length is 13 residues. V lost 5 bases and J lost 7; bases outside the gene matches: 7.

The chain employs TRBV6-2 or TRBV6-3 and TRBJ2-5, with 7 bases lining up with TRBD2. Germline V CDR1 and CDR2: MNHEY, SVGEGT. With V trimmed by 1 base and J by 2 bases, 4 bases remained unmatched. The CDR3 loop spans 15 amino acids. The CDR3 DNA is TGTGCCAGCAGTTACTGGGTAGCGGGTCAAGAGACCCAGTACTTC. This gives the protein CASSYWVAGQETQYF.

Here the CDR3 DNA reads TGTGCCAGCAGAGAAACCGGGACAGGGTTGAACACTGAAGCTTTCTTT. Translated: CASRETGTGLNTEAFF. V usage is TRBV2 and J usage is TRBJ1-1, with 9 nucleotides matching TRBD1. V shed 6 bases and J 0 bases; nucleotides not matched to a gene: 8. The germline V gene encodes CDR1 SNHLY and CDR2 FYNNEI. The CDR3 has 16 residues.

The J gene is TRBJ2-5, the V gene TRBV29-1; D uncertain. Germline V gives CDR1 SQVTM, CDR2 ANQGSEA. Trimming left V 7 bases short and J 6 bases short, with 12 bases between. The CDR3 contains 11 residues. CDR3 nucleotides: TGCAGCGCTTCGGCAGCGCAGACCCAGTACTTC. This translates into CSASAAQTQYF.

This rearrangement joins TRBV24-1 to TRBJ1-3; tentatively, D is TRBD1 (5 bases). Germline V gives CDR1 KGHDR, CDR2 SFDVKD. V was clipped by 0 bases and J by 3 bases, with 20 bases between them. The CDR3 runs 19 residues. The CDR3 sequence is CATSDLMARRGSSGNTIYF. The CDR3 DNA reads as TGTGCCACCAGTGATTTGATGGCCCGGCGGGGGTCCAGTGGAAACACCATATATTTT.

This clone appeared a few times. The chain recombines TRBV6-4 with TRBJ1-5, with TRBD1 as a possible D gene (6 bases). Germline V lookup: CDR1 MRHNA, CDR2 SNTAGT. Trimming left V 9 bases short and J 7 bases short, with 10 bases between. The CDR3 has 11 amino acids. As DNA, the CDR3 is TGTGCCAGACAGGGAGGGCAGCCCCAGCATTTT. Its translation: CARQGGQPQHF.

This clone appeared a single time. The chain is built from TRBV7-3 and TRBJ2-5; perhaps TRBD2 as D (6 bases). V was clipped by 2 bases and J by 5 bases, with 9 bases between them. The germline V gene has CDR1 SGHTA and CDR2 FQGTGA. The CDR3 sequence is 13 residues long. The CDR3 reads CASSLGGGETQYF. The CDR3 bases are TGTGCCAGCAGCTTAGGAGGAGGGGAGACCCAGTACTTC.

The chain joins TRBV9 to TRBJ2-3, with a weak D call TRBD2 (6 bases). Trimming cost V 4 bases and J 0 bases, with 9 bases left between them. The CDR3 consists of 14 residues. CDR1 and CDR2 (germline): SGDLS, YYNGEE. CDR3 residues: CASSREPSTDTQYF. CDR3 nucleotides: TGTGCCAGCAGCCGGGAGCCCAGCACAGATACGCAGTATTTT.

This clone appeared a few times. The gene calls are TRBV24-1 and TRBJ2-1; 10 nucleotides match TRBD1. V gave up 7 bases and J gave up 5 bases; unmatched junction bases: 7. Germline V gene data show CDR1 as KGHDR and CDR2 as SFDVKD. The CDR3 consists of 15 residues. The CDR3 DNA reads as TGTGCCACCAGACCGACAGGGGGCAAGGACAATGAGCAGTTCTTC. As protein: CATRPTGGKDNEQFF.